Below, 21 T cell receptor gamma chains from the same sample are listed, as sequenced in a study of γδ T cells in repeated Plasmodium falciparum infection. Flow sorting of PBMC yielded separate Vgamma9/Vdelta2+ and Vdelta2-negative gammadelta T cell populations for bulk repertoire analysis. TCRdb repeated clone calling on the multiplex PCR reads with CATT. Altogether some 30,000 gamma-chain clones are present, under 1.5% being singletons, with the ten largest covering just under 20%. The sample was gamma-delta T cells from blood. The receptors derive from a pool of human donors (malaria-infected and uninfected, not separated).

The table lists this clone with many counts. TCRdb pairs this DNA with a much larger clone's protein that differs at residue 12, likely a read error; the protein shown was translated from the DNA. The chain's CDR3 is CATWDDPLNYYRKLF. The CDR3 DNA reads TGTGCCACCTGGGACGACCCTTTAAATTATTATAGGAAACTCTTT. V usage is TRGV2 and J usage is TRGJ1 or TRGJ2. TCRdb offers no J gene call, so here the DNA was matched to germline to obtain one. The germline CDR1 and CDR2 sequences are EGSNGY and YDSYNSKV. This CDR3 is built from 15 residues.

This clone was recorded at least ten times. TCRdb's listed protein matches a much larger clone and diverges from this DNA's translation at residue 11, likely through a read error; the protein shown comes from the DNA. The chain is built from TRGV9 and TRGJ1 or TRGJ2. Germline trimming cut 0 bases from V and 3 bases from J; bases unmatched to any gene: 14. This CDR3 region has 17 residues. The germline gives CDR1 GITISATS, CDR2 ISYDGTV (reference sequence). The CDR3 loop reads CALWEVHSHRRYYKKLF. CDR3 DNA: TGTGCCTTGTGGGAGGTGCACAGCCACCGCCGTTATTATAAGAAACTCTTT.

This clone showed up many times. This sequence is one base from a far larger clone and is likely a read error. Other DNA sequences within the sample encode an identical CDR3. This chain joins TRGV8 and TRGJP1. This CDR3 has 14 amino acids. Germline loops: CDR1 VENAVY, CDR2 YDSYNSRV. Written as DNA, the CDR3 is TGTGCCACCTGGGTGTATACCACCGGTTGGTTCAAGATATTT. This sequence encodes CATWVYTTGWFKIF.

Concerning this clone: Only one base separates this from a far larger clonotype, so it likely reflects a read error. Other DNA sequences from this sample encode an identical CDR3 as well. The chain employs TRGV9 and TRGJP. Germline V CDR1 and CDR2: GITISATS, ISYDGTV (reference sequence). This CDR3 has 18 residues. The CDR3 DNA reads TGCGCCTTGTGGGAGGCATCCGACGAAGAGTTGGGCAAAAAAATCAAGGTATTT. Its protein is CALWEASDEELGKKIKVF.

This clone is deemed medium-sized. The V gene is TRGV4, the J gene TRGJ1 or TRGJ2. The germline CDR1 and CDR2 sequences are EGSTGY and YDSYTSSV. This CDR3 has 11 residues. The V gene end was trimmed by 2 bases and the J gene end by 5 bases; junction bases not matched to a gene: 0. The CDR3 region has the DNA TGTGCCACCTGGGATGATTATAAGAAACTCTTT. Residues: CATWDDYKKLF.

This clone was recorded at least ten times. This chain links TRGV9 with TRGJP. This CDR3 has 18 residues. V lost 3 bases to trimming and J lost 3 bases; unmatched junction nucleotides: 8. Germline V gene data show CDR1 as GITISATS and CDR2 as ISYDGTV (reference sequence). DNA for the CDR3: TGTGCCTTGTGGGAGCGAAACGTGCAAGAGTTGGGCAAAAAAATCAAGGTATTT. Its translation is CALWERNVQELGKKIKVF.

This clone has at least ten counts. A far bigger clonotype differs at one base, so this is likely a read error. Other DNA sequences of this sample code for an identical CDR3. This chain links TRGV4 with TRGJ1 or TRGJ2. The germline V gene has CDR1 EGSTGY and CDR2 YDSYTSSV. Trimming at V came to 2 bases and at J to 4 bases, leaving 11 bases not matched to a gene. The CDR3 extends over 15 amino acids. CDR3 loop: CATWDESLGYYKKLF. For the CDR3, the DNA is TGTGCCACCTGGGATGAAAGTTTGGGCTATTATAAGAAACTCTTT.

This clone was observed a few times. The protein that TCRdb holds for this DNA derives from a much larger clone and differs from the translated DNA at residue 3, which likely indicates a read error; the protein shown here is translated from the DNA. The chain uses TRGV9 and TRGJ1 or TRGJ2. Matching the DNA to germline supplied the J gene, which TCRdb does not give. CDR1 and CDR2 from the germline V gene are GITISATS and ISYDGTV (reference sequence). CDR3 size: 13 residues. The CDR3 region is CASWEVTTDKKLF. The CDR3 DNA reads as TGTGCCTCGTGGGAGGTCACCACTGATAAGAAACTCTTT.

The J gene is TRGJP, the V gene TRGV9. Because TCRdb records no J gene, it was assigned here through a match of the DNA to germline. The CDR3 length is 16 residues. Germline V gene sequence: CDR1 GITISATS, CDR2 ISYDGTV (reference sequence). Trimming took 0 bases from V and 16 from J; bases not matched to a gene: 12. The CDR3 DNA reads as TGTGCCTTGTGGGAGGTGAAGAGTTGGGCAAAAAAAATCAAGGTATTT. Its translation: CALWEVKSWAKKIKVF.

This clone was observed a few times. The TCRdb record carries a much larger clone's protein, which differs from this DNA's translation at residue 6; a read error is the likely cause, and the protein listed here is the DNA translation. The chain employs TRGV9 and TRGJ1 or TRGJ2. The J gene, absent from TCRdb, was called here by matching the DNA to germline. The CDR3 contains 13 residues. CDR1 is GITISATS, CDR2 ISYDGTV, per germline (reference sequence). With V trimmed by 3 bases and J by 5 bases, 7 bases remained unmatched. CDR3 sequence (DNA): TGTGCCTTGTGGGAGATGCAGCATTATAAGAAACTCTTT. It is translated as CALWEMQHYKKLF.

As to this clone: The protein TCRdb lists belongs to a much larger clone and differs from this DNA's translation at residue 8, which points to a read error; the protein shown is made from the DNA. The chain couples TRGV9 to TRGJP. TCRdb supplies no J gene; here it was assigned by aligning the nucleotide sequence to germline. Germline CDR1 and CDR2: GITISATS and ISYDGTV (reference sequence). This CDR3 has 18 amino acids. The ends lost 2 bases at V and 9 bases at J; junction bases unmatched: 13. The CDR3 is CALWEAQNIRLGKKIKVF. The CDR3 DNA reads as TGTGCCTTGTGGGAGGCCCAAAATATAAGGTTGGGCAAAAAAATCAAGGTATTT.

This clone was observed a few times. The translation of this DNA and the TCRdb protein of a much larger clone differ at residue 7, probably owing to a read error; the protein shown here is translated from the DNA. The chain combines TRGV9 with TRGJP. No J segment appears in TCRdb, so it was assigned here by matching the sequence to germline. This CDR3 comprises 18 residues. The V gene end was trimmed by 1 base and the J gene end by 4 bases; junction bases not matched to a gene: 7. The germline CDR1 and CDR2 sequences are GITISATS and ISYDGTV (reference sequence). CDR3 in DNA: TGTGCCTTGTGGGAGGTTGCACTTCAAGAGTTGGGCAAAAAAATCAAGGTATTT. Its protein product is CALWEVALQELGKKIKVF.

This clone was counted many times. This chain uses TRGV8 with TRGJP1. TCRdb leaves out the J gene; it was filled in here by matching the DNA to germline. Germline V gene sequence: CDR1 VENAVY, CDR2 YDSYNSRV. J gave up 7 bases and V 0 bases, and 5 bases lay outside the gene matches. This CDR3 is built from 14 residues. The CDR3 is CATWDRRGGWFKIF. The DNA of the CDR3 is TGTGCCACCTGGGATAGGCGGGGTGGTTGGTTCAAGATATTT.

A few counts support this clone. The protein given by TCRdb reflects a much larger clone and differs at residue 13 from this DNA's translation, likely from a read error; the protein shown is the DNA's translation. No call exists for the J gene, whereas the V gene is TRGV9. CDR3 length: 15 amino acids. From germline, CDR1 is GITISATS and CDR2 ISYDGTV (reference sequence). The CDR3 region is CALWEAYTTGWFEIF. In DNA form, the CDR3 reads TGTGCCTTGTGGGAGGCCTATACCACTGGTTGGTTCGAGATATTT.

This clone was counted only a few times. For this DNA, TCRdb reports the protein of a much larger clone, which diverges at residue 10, most likely from a read error; the protein presented here is translated directly from the DNA. The CDR3: CALWEVQGTELF. CDR3 sequence (DNA): TGTGCCTTGTGGGAGGTGCAGGGAACGGAACTCTTT. V gene TRGV9 was called; the J gene was not. CDR1 is GITISATS, CDR2 ISYDGTV, per germline (reference sequence). CDR3 length equals 12 residues.

At least ten counts were recorded for this clone. A much larger clone is a single base away; this may be a read error. Other DNA sequences in this specimen translate into the identical CDR3. This CDR3 is CALWEGYYYKKLF. The DNA of the CDR3 is TGTGCCTTGTGGGAGGGTTATTATTATAAGAAACTCTTT. The J gene is TRGJ1 or TRGJ2, the V gene TRGV9. V lost 2 bases, J lost 2 bases, and 3 bases stayed unmatched. The CDR3 runs 13 residues. CDR1 is GITISATS, CDR2 ISYDGTV, per germline (reference sequence).

This clone was seen many times. The CDR3 coding sequence is TGTGCCACCTGGGACGCCTTTTATTATAAGAAACTCTTT. This encodes CATWDAFYYKKLF. The rearrangement links TRGV3 to TRGJ1 or TRGJ2. This CDR3 comprises 13 residues. CDR1 is VTNTFY, CDR2 YDVSTARD, per germline (reference sequence). V gave up 3 bases and J gave up 3 bases; unmatched junction bases: 5.

A few counts support this clone. This DNA translates differently at residue 11 from the TCRdb protein, which is that of a much larger clone; a read error is likely, and the protein shown is the DNA's own translation. A V gene of TRGV2 was called, but no J gene was assigned. This CDR3 has 13 residues. CDR1 and CDR2 (germline): EGSNGY, YDSYNSKV. CDR3: CATWELAYYKELF. CDR3 nucleotide sequence: TGTGCCACCTGGGAGCTGGCATATTATAAGGAACTCTTT.

This clone has ten or more counts. V gene TRGV4 combines with J gene TRGJ1 or TRGJ2. The CDR3 is 15 amino acids. Per germline, CDR1 EGSTGY and CDR2 YDSYTSSV. Unmatched junction bases numbered 11, after V lost 6 bases and J lost 0 bases. CDR3 DNA: TGTGCCACCTGGCTATACCCCTGGAATTATTATAAGAAACTCTTT. It translates to CATWLYPWNYYKKLF.

Note on this clone: A far larger clone lies a single base away; this is likely a read error. The same CDR3 is also encoded by other DNA sequences in this sample. The chain combines TRGV4 with TRGJ1 or TRGJ2. Because TCRdb records no J gene, it was assigned here through a match of the DNA to germline. The CDR3 consists of 14 residues. CDR1 and CDR2 (germline): EGSTGY, YDSYTSSV. CDR3 bases: TGCGCCACCTGGGATGCAGTTTCCGGTTATAAGAAACTCTTT. This gives the protein CATWDAVSGYKKLF.

Ten or more counts support this clone. This CDR3 is CATWDGLGIKTF. The CDR3 DNA is TGTGCCACCTGGGACGGACTTGGGATCAAGACGTTT. The chain uses TRGV2 and TRGJP2. The CDR3 loop spans 12 amino acids. The junction had 5 bases not matched to a gene; V was cut back by 1 base and J by 12 bases. In germline, CDR1 is EGSNGY, CDR2 YDSYNSKV.